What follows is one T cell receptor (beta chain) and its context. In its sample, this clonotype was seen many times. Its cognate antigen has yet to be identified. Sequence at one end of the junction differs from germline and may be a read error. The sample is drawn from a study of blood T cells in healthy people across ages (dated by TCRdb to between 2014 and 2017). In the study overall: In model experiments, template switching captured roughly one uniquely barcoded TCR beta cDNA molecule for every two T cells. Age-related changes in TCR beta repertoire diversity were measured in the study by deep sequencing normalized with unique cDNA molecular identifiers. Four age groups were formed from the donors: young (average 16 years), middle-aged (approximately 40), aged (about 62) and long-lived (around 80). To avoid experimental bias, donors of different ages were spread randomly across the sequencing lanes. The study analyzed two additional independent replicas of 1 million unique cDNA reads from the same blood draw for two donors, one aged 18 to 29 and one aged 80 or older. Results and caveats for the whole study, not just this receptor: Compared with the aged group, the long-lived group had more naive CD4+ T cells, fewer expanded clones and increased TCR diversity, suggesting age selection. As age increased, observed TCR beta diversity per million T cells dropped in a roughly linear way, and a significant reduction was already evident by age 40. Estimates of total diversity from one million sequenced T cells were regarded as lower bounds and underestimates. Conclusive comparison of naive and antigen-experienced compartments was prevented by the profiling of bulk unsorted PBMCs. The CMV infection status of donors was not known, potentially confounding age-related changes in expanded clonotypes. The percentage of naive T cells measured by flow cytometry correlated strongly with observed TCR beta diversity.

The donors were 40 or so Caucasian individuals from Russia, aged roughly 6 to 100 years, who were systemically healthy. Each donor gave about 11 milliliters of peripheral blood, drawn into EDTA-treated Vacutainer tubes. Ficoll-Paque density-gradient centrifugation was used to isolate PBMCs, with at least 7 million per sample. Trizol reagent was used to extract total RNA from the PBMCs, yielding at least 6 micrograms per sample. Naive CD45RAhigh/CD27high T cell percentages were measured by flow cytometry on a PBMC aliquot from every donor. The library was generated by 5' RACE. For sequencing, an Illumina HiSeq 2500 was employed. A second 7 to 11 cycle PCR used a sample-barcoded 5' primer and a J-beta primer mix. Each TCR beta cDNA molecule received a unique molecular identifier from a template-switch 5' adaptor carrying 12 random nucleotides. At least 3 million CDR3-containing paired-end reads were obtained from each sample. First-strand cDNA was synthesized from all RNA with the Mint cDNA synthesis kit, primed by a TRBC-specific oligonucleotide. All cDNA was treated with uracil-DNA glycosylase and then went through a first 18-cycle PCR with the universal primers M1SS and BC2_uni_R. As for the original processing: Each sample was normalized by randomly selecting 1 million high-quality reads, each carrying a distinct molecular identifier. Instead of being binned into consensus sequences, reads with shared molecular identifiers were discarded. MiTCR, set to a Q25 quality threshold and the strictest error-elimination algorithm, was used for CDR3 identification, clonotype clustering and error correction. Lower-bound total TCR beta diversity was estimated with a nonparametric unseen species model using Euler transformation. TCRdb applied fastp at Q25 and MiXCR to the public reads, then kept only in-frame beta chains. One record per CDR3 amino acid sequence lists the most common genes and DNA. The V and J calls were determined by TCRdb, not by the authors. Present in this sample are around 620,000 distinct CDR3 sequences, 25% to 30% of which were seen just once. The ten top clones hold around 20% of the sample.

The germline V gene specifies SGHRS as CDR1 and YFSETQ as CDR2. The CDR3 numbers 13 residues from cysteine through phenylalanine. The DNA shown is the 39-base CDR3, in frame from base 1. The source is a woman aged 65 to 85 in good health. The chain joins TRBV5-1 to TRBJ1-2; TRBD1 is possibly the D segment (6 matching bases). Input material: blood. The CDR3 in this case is CASSLAAGDGYTF. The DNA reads TGTGCCAGCAGCTTGGCGGCAGGGGATGGCTACACCTTC.